The rows below give T cell receptor beta chains drawn from one sample of a study of blood T cell repertoires in COVID-19. Sequenced by immunoSEQ multiplex PCR; TCRdb stores in-frame clones only, minus some. The profile shows about 120,000 clones, approximately 87% of them singletons. Sequencing was performed on peripheral blood. The receptors here all came from a man aged 25-40 years with acute or convalescent COVID-19. CDR3s include the opening cysteine and the closing phenylalanine or tryptophan. A D gene is named only where the DNA matches it firmly. Size tells how often a clone was seen (once, few, many) or the class of an expanded clone, and some rows leave it out.

J gene | V gene | D gene | clone size | CDR3 DNA | CDR3 protein
TRBJ2-5 | TRBV5-8 | TRBD1 | NA | TGTGCCAGCAGCTTGGGACAGGGGGCCAGGAATGGAGAGACCCAGTACTTC | CASSLGQGARNGETQYF
TRBJ2-1 | TRBV18 | TRBD2 | NA | TGTGCCAGCTCACCTCAGCGGGAGGGCCATGAGCAGTTCTTC | CASSPQREGHEQFF
TRBJ2-2 | TRBV7-9 | TRBD1 | NA | TGTGCCAGCAGCTTAGGAAATCTAGGACAGGGTACCACCGGGGAGCTGTTTTTT | CASSLGNLGQGTTGELFF
TRBJ1-2 | TRBV6-1 | TRBD1 | NA | TGTGCCAGCAGTGAAGCCACCCTGGGTGTCTCTCGTCCAGGGGGATACACCTTC | CASSEATLGVSRPGGYTF
TRBJ2-2 | TRBV10-2 | NA | NA | TGCGCCAGCAGTGACTCCTACACCGGGGAGCTGTTTTTT | CASSDSYTGELFF
TRBJ2-5 | TRBV9 | TRBD2 | NA | TGTGCCAGCTGGTCGGGGGGGCCCGAGGAGACCCAGTACTTC | CASWSGGPEETQYF
TRBJ2-7 | TRBV9 | NA | NA | TGTGCCAGCAGCGTAGGAATTAGCGAGGCCTACGAGCAGTACTTC | CASSVGISEAYEQYF
TRBJ2-3 | TRBV7-3 | TRBD2 | NA | TGTGCCAGCAGCTTAAGGGGGGGTCCCACAGATACGCAGTATTTT | CASSLRGGPTDTQYF
TRBJ2-1 | TRBV2 | TRBD2 | NA | TGTGCCAGCAGTGACCAGGCTAGCGGAAACAATGAGCAGTTCTTC | CASSDQASGNNEQFF
TRBJ1-1 | TRBV5-1 | TRBD1 | few | TGCGCCAGCAGCCTCCGACAGGGGAACTGGGCTTTCTTT | CASSLRQGNWAFF
TRBJ1-4 | TRBV11-2 | TRBD1 | NA | TGTGCCAGCAGCTCACCGGGACAGGGAGGAGAAAAACTGTTTTTT | CASSSPGQGGEKLFF
TRBJ1-2 | TRBV6-6 | TRBD1 | NA | TGTGCCAGCAGTCCCCCCCCACAGGGGACCGCTAACTATGGCTACACCTTC | CASSPPPQGTANYGYTF
TRBJ1-1 | TRBV11-2 | TRBD1 | NA | TGTGCCAGCAGCTTAGCAGGGGGCCACACTGAAGCTTTCTTT | CASSLAGGHTEAFF
TRBJ2-3 | TRBV6-6 | NA | NA | TGTGCCTCCCGTCGAATGCGGGCGCACCCCACAGATACGCAGTATTTT | CASRRMRAHPTDTQYF
TRBJ2-5 | TRBV7-2 | TRBD2 | NA | TGTGCCAGCAGCTTAGTAGCGGGGGGGCCTGGGGAGACCCAGTACTTC | CASSLVAGGPGETQYF
TRBJ2-6 | TRBV4-2 | TRBD1 | NA | TGTGCCAGCAGCCAGGGCGACAGGGTTGGGGCCAACGTCCTGACTTTC | CASSQGDRVGANVLTF
TRBJ2-5 | TRBV11-3 | NA | few | TGTGCCAGCAGCTTAGGACAGCAGAACCAAGAGACCCAGTACTTC | CASSLGQQNQETQYF
TRBJ1-5 | TRBV2 | NA | NA | TGTGCCAGCAGTGATCGTACAGGGTGGGATCAGCCCCAGCATTTT | CASSDRTGWDQPQHF
TRBJ2-1 | TRBV9 | TRBD2 | NA | TGTGCCAGCGCGATGAAGAGCGGGAGCTCCTACAATGAGCAGTTCTTC | CASAMKSGSSYNEQFF
TRBJ1-1 | TRBV30 | NA | NA | TGTGCCTGGAGTTCTATACAGGGCGGGGGGGGAACTGAAGCTTTCTTT | CAWSSIQGGGGTEAFF
TRBJ1-3 | TRBV9 | TRBD1 | NA | TGTGCCAGCAGCGCCCGGACAGGGGCGGGAAACACCATATATTTT | CASSARTGAGNTIYF
TRBJ1-2 | TRBV6-5 | NA | NA | TGTGCCAGCAGTTTGGGGTTTCGGGAAGGCTACACCTTC | CASSLGFREGYTF
TRBJ1-1 | TRBV11-2 | NA | NA | TGTGCCAGCAGCTTTGACCCAGGGAACACTGAAGCTTTCTTT | CASSFDPGNTEAFF
TRBJ1-2 | TRBV7-2 | TRBD1 | once | TGTGCCAGCAGCTTATTTGCCAATACAGGGGAAGGCTACACCTTC | CASSLFANTGEGYTF
TRBJ1-2 | TRBV18 | NA | NA | TGTGCCAGCTCACGGACAGAAACCTATGGCTACACCTTC | CASSRTETYGYTF
TRBJ2-1 | TRBV5-1 | NA | NA | TGCGCCAGCAGCTTAACAGGAAGCTCCTACAATGAGCAGTTCTTC | CASSLTGSSYNEQFF
TRBJ2-7 | TRBV9 | NA | NA | TGTGCCAGCAGCGTAGGTGTGACACCGAACTCCTACGAGCAGTACTTC | CASSVGVTPNSYEQYF
TRBJ1-2 | TRBV14 | NA | NA | TGTGCCAGCAGCCAATCCCGGGTGGACTACACCTTC | CASSQSRVDYTF
TRBJ1-6 | TRBV6-1 | NA | NA | TGTGCCAGCAGTGAAACCCGGGACACTAATTCACCCCTCCACTTT | CASSETRDTNSPLHF
TRBJ2-2 | TRBV18 | TRBD1 | NA | TGTGCCAGCTCAAGGGACAGGGATGGCACCGGGGAGCTGTTTTTT | CASSRDRDGTGELFF